The 11 T cell receptor beta chains below come from one sample, sequenced in a study of T cells after yellow fever vaccination. TCRdb processed the 5' RACE reads anew with MiXCR; each CDR3 protein has one entry. The data show around 250,000 distinct CDR3 sequences, less than 9% seen once. The sequences come from CD4+ T cells sorted from PBMCs, collected 15 days after the yellow fever booster vaccination. These TCRs come from a man younger than 40 who received the YFV17D yellow fever vaccine.

This clonotype was detected only a few times. The genes are TRBV14 and TRBJ2-1, with D possibly being TRBD2 (7 bases). V lost 0 bases and J 8 bases, leaving 17 bases between the germline ends. The CDR3 is 16 amino acids. The germline CDR1 and CDR2 sequences are SGHDN and FVKESK. The CDR3 nucleotides read TGTGCCAGCAGCCAAGAATCGAGGGGGGGGCTTGATGAGCAGTTCTTC. Translation gives CASSQESRGGLDEQFF.

There are many counts of this clonotype. V and J are TRBV5-1 and TRBJ2-1, with D possibly called TRBD1 or TRBD2 (6 bases each). The CDR3 contains 17 residues. V was trimmed by 0 bases and J by 8 bases, leaving 21 bases between them. Germline V gene data show CDR1 as SGHRS and CDR2 as YFSETQ. In nucleotides, the CDR3 is TGCGCCAGCAGCTTGGCCGGAGGGGGTTATGTTTCCGATGAGCAGTTCTTC. Amino acid sequence: CASSLAGGGYVSDEQFF.

The chain employs TRBV15 and TRBJ2-5, with D possibly TRBD1 on 6 matching bases. This CDR3 spans 13 amino acids. Looked up from germline, CDR1 is LNHNV and CDR2 is YYDKDF (reference sequence). Deletions cut 7 bases from V and 5 bases from J, with 14 bases between. Here the CDR3 reads CATIRTAGETQYF. DNA of the CDR3: TGTGCCACCATCCGGACAGCCGGGGAGACCCAGTACTTC.

This clonotype has more than one count but fewer than ten. This sequence joins TRBV20-1 and TRBJ1-2; a weak D match, TRBD1 (6 bases). Germline lookup yields CDR1 DFQATT and CDR2 SNEGSKA (reference sequence). V was clipped by 5 bases and J by 5 bases, with 18 bases between them. This CDR3 spans 14 amino acids. The CDR3 DNA sequence: TGCAGTGCTTCTCGGGGGGGGCGGTGGTATGGCTACACCTTC. Amino acid sequence: CSASRGGRWYGYTF.

There are a few counts of this clonotype. V is TRBV20-1 and J is TRBJ1-5; D gene ambiguous. CDR1 is DFQATT, CDR2 SNEGSKA, per germline (reference sequence). This CDR3 region has 14 residues. Trimming shortened V by 0 bases and J by 5 bases, and 11 bases separated the two germline ends. CDR3 sequence: CSAREDPGDQPQHF. CDR3 nucleotides: TGCAGTGCTAGAGAGGATCCCGGGGATCAGCCCCAGCATTTT.

The chain is built from TRBV20-1 and TRBJ1-2; 8 nucleotides line up with TRBD1. J lost 5 bases, V lost 3 bases, and 8 bases had no gene match. Per the germline V gene, CDR1 is DFQATT and CDR2 is SNEGSKA (reference sequence). The CDR3 length is 14 residues. CDR3 loop: CSASNRGTLYGYTF. DNA of the CDR3: TGCAGTGCTAGCAACAGGGGGACCCTATATGGCTACACCTTC.

This clonotype has at least ten counts. The chain carries TRBV7-2 and TRBJ2-2, with D tentatively TRBD1 or TRBD2 (6 bases each). Trimming left V 1 base short and J 7 bases short, with 13 bases between. Germline CDR1 is SGHTA and CDR2 is FQGNSA. The CDR3 contains 15 residues. The CDR3 spells CASSLGGAHFGELFF. CDR3 nucleotides: TGTGCCAGCAGCTTAGGGGGGGCGCATTTCGGGGAGCTGTTTTTT.

Regarding this clonotype: This sequence may be a read error, since a much larger clone differs from it by one base. The genes are TRBV5-4 and TRBJ2-1, with unresolved D. Looked up from germline, CDR1 is SGHNT and CDR2 is YYREEE (reference sequence). The CDR3 sequence is 15 residues long. V lost 5 bases and J 1 base, leaving 13 bases between the germline ends. The CDR3 loop is CASSLHSRSYNEQFF. The CDR3, as DNA: TGTGCCAGCAGTTTACATTCTAGATCCTACAATGAGCAGTTCTTC.

The J gene is TRBJ2-2, the V gene TRBV4-2; a weak D match, TRBD2 (6 bases). This CDR3 comprises 16 residues. Germline CDR1 and CDR2: LGHNA and YNFKEQ. The V end lost 8 bases, the J end lost 4 bases, and 20 bases lay between the germline ends. DNA of the CDR3: TGTGCCAGCGGCCCTGGGAGGCACGGCGGCACCGGGGAGCTGTTTTTT. Translated: CASGPGRHGGTGELFF.

The gene calls are TRBV20-1 and TRBJ2-3; 8 bases agree with TRBD1. The CDR3 consists of 13 residues. V lost 4 bases, J lost 4 bases, and 4 bases stayed unmatched. Germline assignment: CDR1 DFQATT and CDR2 SNEGSKA (reference sequence). CDR3 sequence: CSAMQGAADTQYF. The CDR3 region has the DNA TGCAGTGCTATGCAGGGGGCAGCAGATACGCAGTATTTT.

This clonotype turned up a few times. V and J are TRBV20-1 and TRBJ2-7; tentatively, D is TRBD1 (6 bases). V was clipped by 6 bases and J by 3 bases, with 18 bases between them. The CDR3 loop spans 14 amino acids. CDR1 and CDR2 from the germline V gene are DFQATT and SNEGSKA (reference sequence). The CDR3 bases are TGCAGTGCCCTGAGGAGCCAGGGGAACTACGAGCAGTACTTC. Translation: CSALRSQGNYEQYF.